This T cell receptor beta chain is from a study of cytomegalovirus exposure and HLA in healthy donors. The study's findings and limits: Among the CMV-associated chains, a few were confirmed in vitro as specific for CMV antigens. Most TCR beta V segments were productive about 90% or about 30% of the time in an earlier analysis.

Worth noting for this clone: Its antigen is as yet unknown.

CDR1 is SGHVS and CDR2 is FQNEAQ in the germline V gene. With 5 bases removed from V and 2 bases from J, the gap between germline ends came to 13 bases. The CDR3 length is 14 residues. PCR employed 60 Vbeta and 13 Jbeta primers. The data were produced by immunoSEQ multiplex PCR, yet TCRdb's version contains in-frame clones alone and is incomplete. Altogether 60,000 or so clones are present, roughly 90% being singletons, with the ten largest covering about 1.6%. The rearrangement links TRBV7-8 to TRBJ2-7, with D possibly matching TRBD2 (6 bases). The clonotype comes from a man aged 25 to 45 in good health and CMV-seropositive. Sequencing used PBMCs. The CDR3 DNA follows: TGTGCCAGCAGCCCAGTAAGGGAGGCCTACGAGCAGTACTTC. Translation gives CASSPVREAYEQYF.